These 9 T cell receptor beta chains originate from one sample sequenced in a study of blood T cell repertoires in COVID-19. Measured with immunoSEQ multiplex PCR; TCRdb has only the in-frame clones, and not every one. The data show 250,000 or so clones, 80% to 85% seen once. Sample: peripheral blood. These TCRs come from a woman aged 40 to 50 who had recovered from COVID-19.

This chain connects TRBV7-6 to TRBJ1-4; TRBD1 matches at 8 bases. Per the germline V gene, CDR1 is SGHVS and CDR2 is FNYEAQ. This CDR3 contains 15 residues. The junction had 6 bases not matched to a gene; V was cut back by 4 bases and J by 5 bases. The CDR3 DNA sequence: TGTGCCAGCAGCTCCTGGACAGGGTACAATGAAAAACTGTTTTTT. Its protein product is CASSSWTGYNEKLFF.

V is TRBV7-9 and J is TRBJ1-1; D is ambiguous. The CDR3 loop spans 13 amino acids. V was clipped by 2 bases and J by 4 bases, with 8 bases between them. Germline CDR1 SEHNR, CDR2 FQNEAQ (reference sequence). The CDR3 region has the DNA TGTGCCAGCAGCTTATGGAGGATCACTGAAGCTTTCTTT. Protein product: CASSLWRITEAFF.

J is TRBJ2-2 and V is TRBV11-1; D may be TRBD1 (6 bases). V was pared by 5 bases and J by 0 bases, with 13 bases between. This CDR3 is 16 amino acids long. CDR1 and CDR2 (germline): SGHAT, FQDESV (reference sequence). The CDR3 sequence: CASSLLRGSNTGELFF. The CDR3 coding sequence is TGTGCCAGCAGCCTTCTTAGGGGGTCGAACACCGGGGAGCTGTTTTTT. The full variable domain, completed using reference TRBV11-1 and TRBJ2-2, is EAEVAQSPRYKITEKSQAVAFWCDPISGHATLYWYRQILGQGPELLVQFQDESVVDDSQLPKDRFSAERLKGVDSTLKIQPAELGDSAMYLCASSLLRGSNTGELFFGEGSRLTVL.

This clone has a single count. The CDR3 is CASSLSYQETQYF. The DNA of the CDR3 is TGTGCCAGCAGCTTATCGTACCAAGAGACCCAGTACTTC. The chain uses TRBV11-2 and TRBJ2-5; D remains unclear. Per germline, CDR1 SGHAT and CDR2 FQNNGV. Trimming removed 2 bases from V and 0 bases from J, with 4 bases in between. The CDR3 is made up of 13 amino acids.

The chain has TRBV7-9 and TRBJ2-7, with D possibly matching TRBD2 (6 bases). Germline CDR1 SEHNR, CDR2 FQNEAQ (reference sequence). Between the trimmed V and J ends, which lost 3 bases and 6 bases, there was a span of 6 bases. This CDR3 region has 11 residues. The CDR3 DNA reads TGTGCCAGCAGCTTCGGGGGCGAGCAGTACTTC. Protein product: CASSFGGEQYF.

This clone was recorded only once. J is TRBJ2-7 and V is TRBV7-9, with 7 bases lining up with TRBD1. The ends lost 3 bases at V and 7 bases at J; junction bases unmatched: 15. CDR1 and CDR2 (germline): SEHNR, FQNEAQ (reference sequence). The CDR3 is made up of 16 amino acids. The CDR3 DNA is TGTGCCAGCAGCTTGCTCCCAGGGAAGGGGGCTTTGGAGCAGTACTTC. Encoded protein: CASSLLPGKGALEQYF.

V gene TRBV30 combines with J gene TRBJ1-6; D might be TRBD1 (5 bases). In germline, CDR1 is GTSNPN, CDR2 SVGIG (reference sequence). The CDR3 runs 15 residues. Trimming stripped 1 base from V and 7 bases from J, with 14 bases between. DNA of the CDR3: TGTGCCTGGAGTGGGGGCGTTACAGGAAATTCACCCCTCCACTTT. This gives the protein CAWSGGVTGNSPLHF. Complete variable domain (other parts from reference TRBV30 and TRBJ1-6): SQTIHQWPATLVQPVGSPLSLECTVEGTSNPNLYWYRQAAGRGLQLLFYSVGIGQISSEVPQNLSASRPQDRQFILSSKKLLLSDSGFYLCAWSGGVTGNSPLHFGNGTRLTVT.

The chain employs TRBV2 and TRBJ1-2; the D is unclear. In germline, CDR1 is SNHLY, CDR2 FYNNEI. V was shortened by 1 base and J by 3 bases, with 15 bases between the two germline ends. The CDR3 totals 16 residues. The CDR3 DNA reads TGTGCCAGCAGTGAAGTCGCAGGCACTCTCTACTATGGCTACACCTTC. Encoded protein: CASSEVAGTLYYGYTF.

This rearrangement joins TRBV15 to TRBJ2-3; D may be TRBD1 (5 bases). V was clipped by 0 bases and J by 1 base, with 14 bases between them. Germline V gene data show CDR1 as LNHNV and CDR2 as YYDKDF (reference sequence). This CDR3 spans 17 amino acids. The CDR3 sequence is CATSRDPPRAGTDTQYF. The CDR3 DNA is TGTGCCACCAGCAGAGATCCTCCCAGGGCGGGCACAGATACGCAGTATTTT. Full variable domain (rest looked up from reference TRBV15 and TRBJ2-3): DAMVIQNPRYQVTQFGKPVTLSCSQTLNHNVMYWYQQKSSQAPKLLFHYYDKDFNNEADTPDNFQSRRPNTSFCFLDIRSPGLGDTAMYLCATSRDPPRAGTDTQYFGPGTRLTVL.